A selection of T cell receptor beta chains follows, all from one sample in a study of blood T cell repertoires in COVID-19. The assay was immunoSEQ multiplex PCR, and TCRdb's table has in-frame clones only and misses some. The sample carries under 150,000 clones, 81% recorded once. The sequencing sample was made of peripheral blood. The receptors stem from a man aged 50 to 59 with acute or convalescent COVID-19. The CDR3 runs from the conserved cysteine through the conserved F or W. D genes are given only for firm matches. Clone size is shown for a subset of rows, as once, few, many or a class of expanded clone.

V gene	clone size	J gene	D gene	CDR3 protein	CDR3 DNA
TRBV5-6	NA	TRBJ2-7	TRBD2	CASSLGEGYEQYF	TGTGCCAGCAGCTTGGGGGAGGGGTACGAGCAGTACTTC
TRBV2	NA	TRBJ1-2	TRBD1	CASRAPDRENYGYTF	TGTGCCAGCAGGGCACCGGACAGGGAAAACTATGGCTACACCTTC
TRBV29-1	NA	TRBJ2-2	NA	CSVEDGGTNTGELFF	TGCAGCGTTGAAGATGGGGGGACGAACACCGGGGAGCTGTTTTTT
TRBV5-1	NA	TRBJ1-2	TRBD1	CASRQGAIGEGYTF	TGCGCCAGCAGACAGGGGGCAATAGGAGAGGGCTACACCTTC
TRBV7-2	NA	TRBJ1-4	NA	CASSPPGQDEKLFF	TGTGCCAGCAGTCCCCCGGGACAAGACGAAAAACTGTTTTTT
TRBV19	NA	TRBJ1-2	NA	CASSLRLRGYGYTF	TGTGCCAGTAGTTTGAGACTCCGAGGGTATGGCTACACCTTC
TRBV27	NA	TRBJ1-3	NA	CASSFSGTGNTIYF	TGTGCCAGCAGTTTTTCGGGAACTGGAAACACCATATATTTT
TRBV21-1	NA	TRBJ1-2	NA	CASSKALGDNGYTF	TGTGCCAGCAGCAAAGCACTTGGGGACAACGGCTACACCTTC
TRBV9	NA	TRBJ1-2	NA	CASSSKTAGFLEGYTF	TGTGCCAGCAGCTCGAAGACGGCGGGCTTTTTAGAAGGCTACACCTTC
TRBV28	NA	TRBJ1-2	TRBD1	CASSPPVGTGYGYTF	TGTGCCAGCAGTCCCCCTGTCGGGACAGGCTATGGCTACACCTTC
TRBV19	NA	TRBJ2-5	NA	CASSMRARRETQYF	TGTGCCAGTAGTATGAGGGCTCGAAGGGAGACCCAGTACTTC
TRBV14	few	TRBJ2-2	TRBD1	CASSPWTGRNTGELFF	TGTGCCAGCAGCCCTTGGACAGGGCGGAACACCGGGGAGCTGTTTTTT
TRBV9	NA	TRBJ2-1	TRBD2	CASSVEAGGYNEQFF	TGTGCCAGCAGCGTAGAAGCGGGGGGCTACAATGAGCAGTTCTTC
TRBV4-1	NA	TRBJ1-1	NA	CASRVIQGPVNTEAFF	TGCGCCAGCAGGGTGATACAGGGACCTGTGAACACTGAAGCTTTCTTT
TRBV27	NA	TRBJ1-6	TRBD1	CASSLRTGDSPLHF	TGTGCCAGCAGTTTGAGGACAGGGGATTCACCCCTCCACTTT
TRBV19	NA	TRBJ2-5	TRBD2	CASSIEGGLGETQYF	TGTGCCAGTAGTATAGAGGGAGGGCTGGGGGAGACCCAGTACTTC
TRBV5-8	few	TRBJ1-2	TRBD1	CASSFAQGAVGYTF	TGTGCCAGCAGCTTTGCGCAGGGGGCCGTTGGCTACACCTTC
TRBV27	NA	TRBJ1-4	NA	CASSFSGADNEKLFF	TGTGCCAGCAGTTTTTCGGGAGCCGATAATGAAAAACTGTTTTTT
TRBV28	once	TRBJ1-2	TRBD1	CASTSGQGEYYGYTF	TGTGCCAGCACCTCGGGACAGGGCGAATATTATGGCTACACCTTC
TRBV19	NA	TRBJ1-2	NA	CASSPAGAYGYTF	TGTGCCAGTAGTCCCGCAGGCGCCTATGGCTACACCTTC
TRBV19	NA	TRBJ2-2	TRBD1	CASSIGTGGLTGELFF	TGTGCCAGTAGTATAGGGACAGGGGGACTCACCGGGGAGCTGTTTTTT
TRBV9	NA	TRBJ1-4	TRBD1	CASSVDHRGSKLFF	TGTGCCAGCAGCGTAGACCACAGGGGATCGAAACTGTTTTTT
TRBV6-2/TRBV6-3	NA	TRBJ2-1	NA	CASSFQGSSYNEQFF	TGTGCCAGCAGTTTTCAGGGGAGCTCCTACAATGAGCAGTTCTTC
TRBV5-6	NA	TRBJ2-3	NA	CASSLLGRGTTDTQYF	TGTGCCAGCAGCTTGTTAGGGCGGGGGACAACAGATACGCAGTATTTT
TRBV7-2	NA	TRBJ1-3	NA	CASSPRLLTGNTIYF	TGTGCCAGCAGCCCCCGACTGCTGACTGGAAACACCATATATTTT
TRBV7-9	NA	TRBJ1-4	NA	CASSFGQINEKLFF	TGTGCCAGCAGCTTTGGACAGATAAATGAAAAACTGTTTTTT
TRBV27	NA	TRBJ2-1	NA	CASQQSPSYNEQFF	TGTGCCAGCCAACAGTCTCCCTCCTACAATGAGCAGTTCTTC
TRBV5-4	NA	TRBJ2-2	NA	CASSPDGVINGELFF	TGTGCCAGCAGCCCCGACGGGGTTATTAACGGGGAGCTGTTTTTT
TRBV19	NA	TRBJ1-3	TRBD1	CASKKQGRTGNTIYF	TGTGCCAGTAAAAAACAGGGGCGGACTGGAAACACCATATATTTT
TRBV5-1	NA	TRBJ1-1	NA	CASRSYTEAFF	TGCGCCAGCAGGTCCTACACTGAAGCTTTCTTT
TRBV5-4	few	TRBJ2-3	NA	CASSPGLYTQYF	TGTGCCAGCAGCCCTGGCCTCTATACGCAGTATTTT
TRBV5-1	NA	TRBJ2-7	NA	CASTERTAGHEQYF	TGCGCCAGCACGGAAAGGACAGCAGGCCACGAGCAGTACTTC
TRBV7-9	NA	TRBJ2-7	TRBD1	CASSTTGRGYEQYF	TGTGCCAGCAGCACGACAGGGCGTGGGTACGAGCAGTACTTC
TRBV19	NA	TRBJ1-2	TRBD1	CASSMGQGAVAGYTF	TGTGCCAGTAGTATGGGACAGGGGGCTGTTGCTGGCTACACCTTC
TRBV9	once	TRBJ1-1	NA	CASSPRVNTEAFF	TGTGCCAGCAGCCCCCGAGTAAACACTGAAGCTTTCTTT
TRBV6-5	few	TRBJ1-2	NA	CASSLDILLNYGYTF	TGTGCCAGCAGTCTGGACATCCTTCTTAACTATGGCTACACCTTC
TRBV6-5	NA	TRBJ1-6	NA	CASRQQGNNSPLHF	TGTGCCAGCAGACAACAGGGTAATAATTCACCCCTCCACTTT
TRBV4-1	NA	TRBJ1-1	NA	CASSQVWQGMTEAFF	TGCGCCAGCAGCCAAGTGTGGCAGGGGATGACTGAAGCTTTCTTT
TRBV30	NA	TRBJ2-3	TRBD1	CAWSAGTGSSTDTQYF	TGTGCCTGGAGTGCCGGGACAGGGTCTAGCACAGATACGCAGTATTTT
TRBV10-3	few	TRBJ2-2	TRBD2	CATRTSGNTGELFF	TGTGCCACCAGGACTAGCGGGAACACCGGGGAGCTGTTTTTT
TRBV6-6	NA	TRBJ1-4	NA	CASRSRGGNEKLFF	TGTGCCAGCAGATCCCGGGGGGGTAATGAAAAACTGTTTTTT